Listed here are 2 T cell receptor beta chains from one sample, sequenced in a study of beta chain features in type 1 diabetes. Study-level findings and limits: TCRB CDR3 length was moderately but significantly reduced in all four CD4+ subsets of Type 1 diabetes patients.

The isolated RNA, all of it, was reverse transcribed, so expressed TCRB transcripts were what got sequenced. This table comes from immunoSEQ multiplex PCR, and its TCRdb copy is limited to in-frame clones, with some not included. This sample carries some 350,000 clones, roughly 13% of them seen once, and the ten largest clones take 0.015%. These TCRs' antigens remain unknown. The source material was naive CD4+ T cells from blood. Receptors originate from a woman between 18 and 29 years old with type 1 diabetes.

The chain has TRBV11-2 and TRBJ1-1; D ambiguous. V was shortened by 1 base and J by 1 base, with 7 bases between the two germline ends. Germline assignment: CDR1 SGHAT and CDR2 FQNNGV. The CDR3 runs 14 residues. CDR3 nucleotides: TGTGCCAGCAGCTTAGGAACCAGGAACACTGAAGCTTTCTTT. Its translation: CASSLGTRNTEAFF.

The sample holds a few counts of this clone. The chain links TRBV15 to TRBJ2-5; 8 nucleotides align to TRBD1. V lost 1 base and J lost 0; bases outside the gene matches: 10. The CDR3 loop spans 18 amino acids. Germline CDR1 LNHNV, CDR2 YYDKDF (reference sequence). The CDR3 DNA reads TGTGCCACCAGCAGAGTTTATTCGACAGGGGACTACCAAGAGACCCAGTACTTC. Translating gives CATSRVYSTGDYQETQYF.